A single TCR beta chain is shown here with its context. The source of the sample is a study of blood T cell repertoires in COVID-19. TCRdb's table, derived via immunoSEQ multiplex PCR, lists solely in-frame clones and lacks some. The repertoire has about 87,000 clones, about 83% of them found once; the top ten carry about 2%. J lost 4 bases, V lost 0 bases, and 7 bases had no gene match. This CDR3 comprises 16 residues. Per the germline V gene, CDR1 is SGHRS and CDR2 is YFSETQ. The sample was peripheral blood. The TCR was taken from a woman aged 70-85 years with acute or convalescent COVID-19. The chain carries TRBV5-1 and TRBJ1-3; 7 bases fit TRBD1. CDR3 nucleotide sequence: TGCGCCAGCAGCTTGGCCTACAGGGGTTCCGGAAACACCATATATTTT. This gives the protein CASSLAYRGSGNTIYF.